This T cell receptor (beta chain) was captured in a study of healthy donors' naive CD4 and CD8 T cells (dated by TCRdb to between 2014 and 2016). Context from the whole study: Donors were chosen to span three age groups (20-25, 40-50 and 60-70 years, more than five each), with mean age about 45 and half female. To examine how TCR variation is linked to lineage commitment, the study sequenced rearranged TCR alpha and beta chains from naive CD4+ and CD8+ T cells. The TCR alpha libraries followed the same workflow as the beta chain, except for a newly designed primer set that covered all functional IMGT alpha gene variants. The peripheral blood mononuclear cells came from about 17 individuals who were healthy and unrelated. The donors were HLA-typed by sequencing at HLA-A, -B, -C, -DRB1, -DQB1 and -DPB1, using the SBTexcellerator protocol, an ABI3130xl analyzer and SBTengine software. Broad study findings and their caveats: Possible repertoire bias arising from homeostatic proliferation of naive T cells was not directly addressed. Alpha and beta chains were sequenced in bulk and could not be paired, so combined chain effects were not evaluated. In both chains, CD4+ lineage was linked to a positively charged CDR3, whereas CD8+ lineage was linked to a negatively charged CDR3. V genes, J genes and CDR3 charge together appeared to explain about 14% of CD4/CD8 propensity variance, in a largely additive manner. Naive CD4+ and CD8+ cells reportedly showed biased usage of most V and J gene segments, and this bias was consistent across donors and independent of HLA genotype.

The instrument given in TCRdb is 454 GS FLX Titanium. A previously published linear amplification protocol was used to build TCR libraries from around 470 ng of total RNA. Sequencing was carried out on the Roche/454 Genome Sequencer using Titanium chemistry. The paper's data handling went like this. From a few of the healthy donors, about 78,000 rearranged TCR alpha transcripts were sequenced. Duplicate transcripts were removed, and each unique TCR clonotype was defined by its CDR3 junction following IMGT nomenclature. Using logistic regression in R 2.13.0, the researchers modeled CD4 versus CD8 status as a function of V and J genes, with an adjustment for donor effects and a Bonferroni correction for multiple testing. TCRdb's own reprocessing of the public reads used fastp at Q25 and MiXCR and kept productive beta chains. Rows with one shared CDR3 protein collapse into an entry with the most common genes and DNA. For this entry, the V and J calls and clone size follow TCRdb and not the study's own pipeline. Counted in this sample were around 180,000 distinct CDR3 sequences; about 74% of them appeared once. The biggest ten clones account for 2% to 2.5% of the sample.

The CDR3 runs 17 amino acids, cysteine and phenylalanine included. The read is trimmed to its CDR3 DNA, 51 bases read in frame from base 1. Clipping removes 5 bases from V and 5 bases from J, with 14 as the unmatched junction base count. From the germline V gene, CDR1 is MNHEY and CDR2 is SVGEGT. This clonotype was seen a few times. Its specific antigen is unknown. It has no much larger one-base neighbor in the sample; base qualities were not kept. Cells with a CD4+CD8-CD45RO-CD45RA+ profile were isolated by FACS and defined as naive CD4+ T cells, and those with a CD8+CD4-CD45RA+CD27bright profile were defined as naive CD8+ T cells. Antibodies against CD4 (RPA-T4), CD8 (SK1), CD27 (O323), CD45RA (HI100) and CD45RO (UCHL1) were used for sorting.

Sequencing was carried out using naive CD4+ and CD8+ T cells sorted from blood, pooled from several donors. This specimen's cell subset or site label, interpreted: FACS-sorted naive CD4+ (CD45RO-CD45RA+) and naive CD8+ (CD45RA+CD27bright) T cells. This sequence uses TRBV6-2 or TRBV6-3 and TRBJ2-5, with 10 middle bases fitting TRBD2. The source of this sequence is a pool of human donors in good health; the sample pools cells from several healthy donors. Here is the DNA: TGTGCCAGCAGTGAGAGGCTAGCGGGAGTCCTGGGTGAGACCCAGTACTTC. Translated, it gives CASSERLAGVLGETQYF.